This TCR beta chain stems from a study of neoadjuvant anti-PD-1 for oral cavity cancer. On the study more broadly: Most patients had three to four biweekly doses of 3 mg/kg nivolumab before resection. Study conclusions and caveats: TCR analyses covered only a few patients per response group.

Looked up from germline, CDR1 is SGHVS and CDR2 is FQNEAQ. CDR3 length: 13 residues. V was shortened by 2 bases and J by 7 bases, with 8 bases between the two germline ends. Six replicates per PBMC sample, mostly from about 460 ng of genomic DNA. This table comes from immunoSEQ multiplex PCR, and its TCRdb copy is limited to in-frame clones, with some not included. Of approximately 8,000 clones detected, approximately 70% appear once; the ten largest clones hold about 3.1%. With respect to this clone: Its antigen is not identified.

Specified time point: after neoadjuvant nivolumab, at surgical resection. This rearrangement joins TRBV7-8 to TRBJ1-4; D is undetermined. This sample comprised PBMCs, obtained after nivolumab (anti-PD-1) treatment. The TCR comes from a person between 40 and 80 years old with oral cavity squamous cell carcinoma. CDR3 amino acids: CASSLFPPEKLFF. The CDR3 nucleotides read TGTGCCAGCAGCTTATTCCCGCCTGAAAAACTGTTTTTT.